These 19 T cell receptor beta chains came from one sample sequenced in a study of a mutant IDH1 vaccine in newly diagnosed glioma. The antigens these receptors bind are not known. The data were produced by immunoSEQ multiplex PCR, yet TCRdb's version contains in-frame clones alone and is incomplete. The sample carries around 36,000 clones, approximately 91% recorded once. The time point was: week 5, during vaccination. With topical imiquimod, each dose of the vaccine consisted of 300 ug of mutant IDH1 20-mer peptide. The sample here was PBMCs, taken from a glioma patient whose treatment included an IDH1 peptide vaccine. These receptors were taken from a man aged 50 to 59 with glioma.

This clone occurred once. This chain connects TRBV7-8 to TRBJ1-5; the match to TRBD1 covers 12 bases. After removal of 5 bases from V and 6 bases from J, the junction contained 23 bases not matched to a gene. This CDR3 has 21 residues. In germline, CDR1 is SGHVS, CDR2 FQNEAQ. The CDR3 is CASSPTLGGWDRGLYSQPQHF. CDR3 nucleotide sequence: TGTGCCAGCAGCCCAACCTTGGGCGGCTGGGACAGGGGGCTTTATAGTCAGCCCCAGCATTTT.

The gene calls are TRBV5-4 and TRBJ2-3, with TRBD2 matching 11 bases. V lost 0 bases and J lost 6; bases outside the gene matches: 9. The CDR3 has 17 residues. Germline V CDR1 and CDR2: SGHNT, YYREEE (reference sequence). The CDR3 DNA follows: TGTGCCAGCAGCTTGGTGGGTAGCGGGAGGGGAGTGGATACGCAGTATTTT. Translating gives CASSLVGSGRGVDTQYF.

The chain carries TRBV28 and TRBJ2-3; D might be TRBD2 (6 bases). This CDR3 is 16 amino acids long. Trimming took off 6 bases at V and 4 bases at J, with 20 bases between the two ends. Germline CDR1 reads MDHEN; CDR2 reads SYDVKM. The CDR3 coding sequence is TGTGCCAGCAGCCCAGCTCGGGGAGGTCGGGCAGATACGCAGTATTTT. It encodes CASSPARGGRADTQYF.

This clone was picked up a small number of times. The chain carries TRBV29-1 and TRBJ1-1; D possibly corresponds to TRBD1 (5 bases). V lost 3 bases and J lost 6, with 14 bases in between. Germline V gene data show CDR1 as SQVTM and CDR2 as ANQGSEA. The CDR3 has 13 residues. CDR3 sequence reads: CSVEGRGGPEAFF. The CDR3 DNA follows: TGCAGCGTTGAGGGGAGGGGTGGCCCTGAAGCTTTCTTT.

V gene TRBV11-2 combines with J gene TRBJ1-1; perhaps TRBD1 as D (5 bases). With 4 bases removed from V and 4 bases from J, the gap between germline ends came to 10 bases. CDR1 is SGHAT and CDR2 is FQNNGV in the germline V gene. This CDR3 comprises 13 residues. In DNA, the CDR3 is TGTGCCAGCAGCTCCTACGGGGGCACTGAAGCTTTCTTT. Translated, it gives CASSSYGGTEAFF.

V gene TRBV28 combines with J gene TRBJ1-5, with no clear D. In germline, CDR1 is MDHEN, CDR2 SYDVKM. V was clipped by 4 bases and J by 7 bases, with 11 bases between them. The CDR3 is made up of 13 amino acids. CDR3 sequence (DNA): TGTGCCAGCAGTTCACTTGGCCCACAGCCCCAGCATTTT. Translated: CASSSLGPQPQHF.

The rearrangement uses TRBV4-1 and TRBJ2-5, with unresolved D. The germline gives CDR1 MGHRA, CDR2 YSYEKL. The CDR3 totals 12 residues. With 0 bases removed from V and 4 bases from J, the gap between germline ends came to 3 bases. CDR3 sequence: CASSQDRETQYF. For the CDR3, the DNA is TGCGCCAGCAGCCAAGATCGAGAGACCCAGTACTTC.

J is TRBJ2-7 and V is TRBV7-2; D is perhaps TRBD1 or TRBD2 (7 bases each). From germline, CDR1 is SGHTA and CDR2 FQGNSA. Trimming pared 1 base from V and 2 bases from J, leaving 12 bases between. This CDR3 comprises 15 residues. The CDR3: CASSLDQGGAYEQYF. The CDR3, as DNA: TGTGCCAGCAGCTTAGATCAGGGGGGGGCCTACGAGCAGTACTTC.

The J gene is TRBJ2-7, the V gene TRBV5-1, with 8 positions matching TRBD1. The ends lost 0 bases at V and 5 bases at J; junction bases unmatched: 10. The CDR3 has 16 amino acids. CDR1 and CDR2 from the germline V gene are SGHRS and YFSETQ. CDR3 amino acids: CASSLDQRQGIHEQYF. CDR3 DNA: TGCGCCAGCAGCTTGGACCAAAGACAGGGGATCCACGAGCAGTACTTC.

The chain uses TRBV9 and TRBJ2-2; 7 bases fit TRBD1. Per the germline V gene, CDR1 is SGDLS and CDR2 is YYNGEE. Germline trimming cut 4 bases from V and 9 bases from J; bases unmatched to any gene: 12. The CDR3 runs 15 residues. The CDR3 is CASSPRGRERRELFF. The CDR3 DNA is TGTGCCAGCAGCCCCAGGGGGAGAGAACGGCGGGAGCTGTTTTTT.

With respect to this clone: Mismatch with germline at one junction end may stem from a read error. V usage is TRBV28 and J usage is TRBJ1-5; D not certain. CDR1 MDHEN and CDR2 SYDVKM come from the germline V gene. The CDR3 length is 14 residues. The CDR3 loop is CASSPVPSYQPQHF. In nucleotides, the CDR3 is TGTGCCAGCAGCCCAGTACCTAGCTATCAGCCCCAGCATTTT.

The CDR3 sequence is CASSLFWDFRDEAFF. In nucleotides, the CDR3 is TGTGCCAGCAGCTTGTTTTGGGATTTCCGGGACGAAGCTTTCTTT. The chain recombines TRBV5-4 with TRBJ1-1; D possibly corresponds to TRBD1 (5 bases). Trimming pared 1 base from V and 8 bases from J, leaving 18 bases between. CDR3 length equals 15 residues. Germline CDR1 and CDR2: SGHNT and YYREEE (reference sequence).

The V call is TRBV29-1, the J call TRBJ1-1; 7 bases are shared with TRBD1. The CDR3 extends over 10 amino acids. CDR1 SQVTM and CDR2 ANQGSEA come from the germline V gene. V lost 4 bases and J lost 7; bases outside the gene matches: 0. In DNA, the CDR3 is TGCAGCGTTGGGGACAGTGAAGCTTTCTTT. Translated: CSVGDSEAFF.

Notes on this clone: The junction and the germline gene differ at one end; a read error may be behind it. For the CDR3, the DNA is TGTGCTAGCAGCTTAGCTCAGGGGGTAGGGGAGACCCAGTACTTC. It translates to CASSLAQGVGETQYF. J is TRBJ2-5 and V is TRBV7-7; 7 bases map to TRBD1. The CDR3 runs to 15 residues. Germline V lookup: CDR1 SSHAT, CDR2 FNYEAQ (reference sequence).

The CDR3 nucleotides are TGTGCCAGCAGCTTCCGAGGACAGGAGACCCAGTACTTC. This encodes CASSFRGQETQYF. This chain connects TRBV5-4 to TRBJ2-5, with TRBD1 as a possible D gene (6 bases). The CDR3 sequence is 13 residues long. Trimming stripped 2 bases from V and 5 bases from J, with 10 bases between. The germline V gene has CDR1 SGHNT and CDR2 YYREEE (reference sequence).

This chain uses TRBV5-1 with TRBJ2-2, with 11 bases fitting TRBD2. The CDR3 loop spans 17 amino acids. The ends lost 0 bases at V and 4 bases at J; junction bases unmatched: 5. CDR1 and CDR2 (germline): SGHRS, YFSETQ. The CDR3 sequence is CASSLGLAGGPTGELFF. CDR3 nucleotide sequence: TGCGCCAGCAGCTTGGGTTTAGCGGGAGGGCCCACCGGGGAGCTGTTTTTT.

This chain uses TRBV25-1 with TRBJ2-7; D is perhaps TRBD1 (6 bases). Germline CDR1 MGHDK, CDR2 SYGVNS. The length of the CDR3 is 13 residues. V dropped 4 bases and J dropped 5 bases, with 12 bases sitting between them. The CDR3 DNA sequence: TGTGCCAGCAGTGCAGTAGGGGGTCACGAGCAGTACTTC. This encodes CASSAVGGHEQYF.

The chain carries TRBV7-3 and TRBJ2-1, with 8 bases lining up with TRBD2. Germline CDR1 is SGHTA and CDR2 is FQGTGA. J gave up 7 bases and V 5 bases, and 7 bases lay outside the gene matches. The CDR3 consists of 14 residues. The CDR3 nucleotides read TGTGCCAGCAGCCGCCGGGAGGGGCTGAATGAGCAGTTCTTC. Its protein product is CASSRREGLNEQFF.

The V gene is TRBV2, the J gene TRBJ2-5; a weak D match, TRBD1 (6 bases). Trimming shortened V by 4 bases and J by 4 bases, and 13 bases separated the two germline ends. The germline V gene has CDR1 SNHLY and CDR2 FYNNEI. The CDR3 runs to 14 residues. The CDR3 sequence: CASSGGDRIETQYF. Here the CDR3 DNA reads TGTGCCAGCAGTGGGGGAGACAGGATAGAGACCCAGTACTTC.